Listed below are T cell receptor beta chains from one sample, sequenced in a study of naive and memory T cell subsets. TCRdb fed the 5' RACE reads into MiXCR, producing one record per CDR3 protein. The sample holds some 60,000 distinct CDR3 sequences; more than 7.5% are singletons and the top ten take about 8.9%. These receptors all stem from a female donor in good health. Each CDR3 is given with its conserved first and last residue. A row's size may be missing; if present it is once, few, many or a size class.

>TRBV12-3/TRBV12-4|.|16|TRBJ2-2
CASSSQRHSNTGELFF
>TRBV2|.|14|TRBJ1-2
CASSEWGHVYGYTF
>TRBV5-4|.|17|TRBJ2-7
CASSPRTGKVGSYEQYF
>TRBV6-5|.|12|TRBJ1-1
CASRTTALKAFF
>TRBV6-6|many|13|TRBJ1-5
CASSWTGTQPQHF
>TRBV13|many|16|TRBJ1-6
CASSSSAGRAGSPLHF
>TRBV4-2|.|14|TRBJ1-1
CASSQESGTSQAFF
>TRBV19|.|15|TRBJ2-7
CASSEGSSGGYEQYF
>TRBV14|few|16|TRBJ1-2
CASSQTGPGANYGDTF
>TRBV25-1|.|17|TRBJ2-5
CASSELAGGDRGETQYF
>TRBV6-5|many|17|TRBJ1-1
CASLNRAVMTGNTEAFF
>TRBV5-1|few|13|TRBJ2-3
CASRQGGTDTQYF
>TRBV9|few|19|TRBJ2-5
CASSPNLGTSGGAGETQYF
>TRBV18|few|17|TRBJ1-1
CASSPMWTGGSGAEAFF
>TRBV29-1|many|18|TRBJ1-2
CSVGWSRMVGDGFFGYTF
>TRBV5-1|many|15|TRBJ2-2
CASSLYAGVTGELFF
>TRBV11-2|.|15|TRBJ2-7
CASSFRGDRSYEQYF
>TRBV7-2|few|15|TRBJ2-2
CASSLGSGNTGELFF
>TRBV19|few|14|TRBJ2-2
CASGTGVYTGELFF
>TRBV27|many|16|TRBJ2-3
CASSFSDRSKGDTQYF
>TRBV7-2|medium-sized|14|TRBJ2-3
CASSPAGSTDTQYF
>TRBV2|many|14|TRBJ1-5
CASSAATPDQPQHF
>TRBV20-1|many|12|TRBJ2-5
CSAKAGAETQYF
>TRBV12-3/TRBV12-4|many|14|TRBJ2-1
CASSFGTGDNEQFF
>TRBV6-1|many|15|TRBJ2-2
CASSDFGGGTGELFF
>TRBV28|many|15|TRBJ2-4
CASSSSGTGGNIQYF
>TRBV19|.|11|TRBJ1-2
CASRHTPGYTF
>TRBV2|few|15|TRBJ2-1
CASSPTSGGAYEQFF
>TRBV12-3/TRBV12-4|.|14|TRBJ1-1
CASRPRTGEVEAFF
>TRBV27|many|15|TRBJ2-3
CASNLQASTTDTQYF
>TRBV6-2/TRBV6-3|many|13|TRBJ1-1
CASSYEPLTEAFF
>TRBV4-3|many|14|TRBJ1-4
CASSQGGRDEKLFF
>TRBV18|many|14|TRBJ1-1
CASSPPGPYPEAFF
>TRBV4-3|few|16|TRBJ2-7
CASSQESGAFSYEQYF
>TRBV12-5|.|14|TRBJ2-3
CASGLRVGTDTQYF
>TRBV19|.|15|TRBJ2-7
CASSIFRDTFYEQYF
>TRBV4-3|many|16|TRBJ1-1
CASSQGAEDMNTEAFF
>TRBV5-6|.|14|TRBJ2-1
CASSLGQTVNEQFF
>TRBV18|many|14|TRBJ1-1
CASSLAGKNTEAFF
>TRBV7-3|many|14|TRBJ2-3
CASSSQGATDTQYF
>TRBV24-1|.|16|TRBJ2-1
CATSDLRSGGRNEQFF
>TRBV6-1|few|14|TRBJ1-6
CASREVTGGSPLHF
>TRBV4-2|many|17|TRBJ2-2
CASSQARAGGNTGELFF
>TRBV6-2/TRBV6-3|.|16|TRBJ2-1
CASSYGGGGRSNEQFF
>TRBV6-6|.|12|TRBJ1-4
CASSYRSEKLFF
>TRBV5-1|many|13|TRBJ2-7
CASSLTGSYEQYF
>TRBV20-1|few|13|TRBJ1-2
CSARTGTHYGDTF
>TRBV12-3/TRBV12-4|few|14|TRBJ2-1
CASTQGRPSGEQFF
>TRBV6-6|many|15|TRBJ2-4
CASTLGGLPKNIQYF
>TRBV5-1|many|13|TRBJ2-7
CASSLVGSYEQYF
>TRBV27|many|13|TRBJ2-1
CASSFGRVDEQFF
>TRBV6-1|few|11|TRBJ2-5
CASGMVETQYF
>TRBV11-2|.|17|TRBJ2-6
CASSLGAIVSGANVLTF
>TRBV6-5|.|13|TRBJ2-7
CASRSLTGYEQYF
>TRBV20-1|many|13|TRBJ1-1
CSARMDRGTEAFF